This T cell receptor beta chain was identified in a study of T cells in Graves' hyperthyroidism and ophthalmopathy. Looking at the study overall: Specimen type is peripheral blood, collected at initial diagnosis prior to any treatment. Study results and limitations: Before onset, ophthalmopathy was predicted by the model a median roughly 6.8 months earlier.

Remarks on this clonotype: Antigen specificity is unknown.

Authors of the study amplified TCR beta CDR3 regions from RNA transcripts. A first-round RT-PCR of the TCR CDR3 used the HTBI primer set. TCRdb recomputed calls from the multiplex PCR reads with MiXCR, one row per CDR3 protein. Counted here are over 650,000 distinct CDR3 sequences, less than 20% occurring once; the ten biggest clones make up around 8.1%. Orbital computed tomography, thyroid ultrasound, serum thyroxine and TRAb, and clinical symptoms together informed the diagnoses. Sequenced material: blood. This TCR was recovered from a man aged 18 to 35 with Graves' hyperthyroidism.

CDR3 sequence: CASGSREETQYF. The CDR3 nucleotides are TGTGCCAGCGGCTCACGGGAAGAGACCCAGTACTTC. The rearrangement links TRBV6-1 to TRBJ2-5, with D unclear. Trimming left V 8 bases short and J 3 bases short, with 10 bases between. Germline lookup yields CDR1 MNHNS and CDR2 SASEGT. The CDR3 is made up of 12 amino acids.